The 23 T cell receptor beta chains reported below all come from one sample, sequenced in a study of identical twins. TCRdb re-called the 5' RACE reads through MiXCR, storing one row per CDR3 protein. The sample records 1,800,000 or so distinct CDR3 sequences, about 32% being singletons. The sequenced material came from cord blood. The receptors here all came from a newborn girl in good health.

J is TRBJ1-4 and V is TRBV4-1, with 9 bases aligning to TRBD1. Germline CDR1 and CDR2: MGHRA and YSYEKL. The ends lost 1 base at V and 5 bases at J; junction bases unmatched: 2. There are 15 residues in the CDR3. The CDR3, as DNA: TGCGCCAGCAGCCAAGGGGACAGGGCAAATGAAAAACTGTTTTTT. Translation gives CASSQGDRANEKLFF.

The V gene is TRBV20-1, the J gene TRBJ2-7; 8 nucleotides agree with TRBD2. Germline lookup yields CDR1 DFQATT and CDR2 SNEGSKA (reference sequence). V was clipped by 0 bases and J by 5 bases; unmatched bases: 18. There are 18 residues in the CDR3. The CDR3 DNA reads TGCAGTGCTAGAGAGTTCCAGAGAGCGGGGGCCCCTTGGGACGAGCAGTACTTC. Its translation: CSAREFQRAGAPWDEQYF.

This rearrangement joins TRBV20-1 to TRBJ2-7; maybe TRBD1 (5 bases). Germline CDR1 is DFQATT and CDR2 is SNEGSKA (reference sequence). Trimming removed 3 bases from V and 2 bases from J, with 11 bases in between. The CDR3 totals 13 residues. This CDR3 is CSARARGTYEQYF. The DNA of the CDR3 is TGCAGTGCTAGGGCTAGGGGAACCTACGAGCAGTACTTC.

The gene calls are TRBV27 and TRBJ1-6; 7 bases are a match to TRBD1. From germline, CDR1 is MNHEY and CDR2 SMNVEV (reference sequence). This CDR3 is 15 amino acids long. V shed 2 bases and J 9 bases; nucleotides not matched to a gene: 7. The CDR3 is CASSLVGGPSSPLHF. The CDR3 region has the DNA TGTGCCAGCAGTTTAGTAGGGGGCCCTAGTTCACCCCTCCACTTT.

The genes are TRBV2 and TRBJ1-4; a weak D match, TRBD1 (5 bases). Trimming stripped 3 bases from V and 6 bases from J, with 8 bases between. There are 13 residues in the CDR3. Germline values: CDR1 SNHLY, CDR2 FYNNEI. The CDR3 coding sequence is TGTGCCAGCAGTGACAGGGAAGATGAAAAACTGTTTTTT. Its translation is CASSDREDEKLFF. Filled out from reference TRBV2 and TRBJ1-4, the complete variable domain reads EPEVTQTPSHQVTQMGQEVILRCVPISNHLYFYWYRQILGQKVEFLVSFYNNEISEKSEIFDDQFSVERPDGSNFTLKIRSTKLEDSAMYFCASSDREDEKLFFGSGTQLSVL.

The chain couples TRBV6-5 to TRBJ2-4, with TRBD2 identical over 8 bases. This CDR3 has 18 residues. V dropped 0 bases and J dropped 0; count of bases not matched to a gene: 7. Germline assignment: CDR1 MNHEY and CDR2 SVGAGI. CDR3 DNA: TGTGCCAGCAGTTACTCGAAAAGTCTAGCGGGAGCCAAAAACATTCAGTACTTC. It yields the protein CASSYSKSLAGAKNIQYF.

The chain uses TRBV4-2 and TRBJ1-1, with 8 bases lining up with TRBD1. V lost 2 bases and J lost 0; bases outside the gene matches: 5. Germline assignment: CDR1 LGHNA and CDR2 YNFKEQ. The CDR3 runs to 16 residues. This CDR3 is CASSQRTGWMNTEAFF. The CDR3 bases are TGTGCCAGCAGCCAAAGGACAGGGTGGATGAACACTGAAGCTTTCTTT.

The rearrangement links TRBV4-2 to TRBJ2-3; D is undetermined. V dropped 1 base and J dropped 1 base, with 9 bases sitting between them. This CDR3 is built from 15 residues. The V gene's germline CDR1 is LGHNA and CDR2 YNFKEQ. CDR3 region: CASSQGSIGTDTQYF. In DNA, the CDR3 is TGTGCCAGCAGCCAAGGAAGCATAGGCACAGATACGCAGTATTTT.

The V gene is TRBV4-1, the J gene TRBJ1-6; maybe TRBD1 (6 bases). In germline, CDR1 is MGHRA, CDR2 YSYEKL. There are 16 residues in the CDR3. Between the trimmed V and J ends, which lost 0 bases and 10 bases, there was a span of 16 bases. The CDR3 DNA reads as TGCGCCAGCAGCCAAGATCCTGGACAGCGGAGATCACCCCTCCACTTT. This gives the protein CASSQDPGQRRSPLHF.

This chain links TRBV28 with TRBJ2-5, with 8 bases matching TRBD2. With V trimmed by 3 bases and J by 3 bases, 6 bases remained unmatched. This CDR3 spans 15 amino acids. Germline CDR1 MDHEN, CDR2 SYDVKM. The CDR3 protein is CASSFAGGGKETQYF. The CDR3 nucleotides read TGTGCCAGCAGTTTTGCCGGGGGGGGGAAAGAGACCCAGTACTTC.

V and J are TRBV6-1 and TRBJ2-2, with D maybe TRBD2 (6 bases). CDR3 size: 14 residues. Looked up from germline, CDR1 is MNHNS and CDR2 is SASEGT. Trimming stripped 1 base from V and 6 bases from J, with 9 bases between. The CDR3 loop is CASSEVWGAGELFF. CDR3 sequence (DNA): TGTGCCAGCAGTGAAGTTTGGGGGGCCGGGGAGCTGTTTTTT.

Only a few counts were recorded for this clonotype. The J gene is TRBJ2-5, the V gene TRBV24-1; D is possibly TRBD1 (5 bases). V dropped 2 bases and J dropped 3 bases, with 6 bases sitting between them. This CDR3 spans 13 amino acids. Germline V CDR1 and CDR2: KGHDR, SFDVKD. The CDR3 here is CATSDSGKETQYF. The DNA for the CDR3 is TGTGCCACCAGTGATTCAGGGAAAGAGACCCAGTACTTC.

This rearrangement joins TRBV6-5 to TRBJ1-6; tentative D call: TRBD1 (5 bases). The CDR3 length is 15 residues. The V gene lost 2 bases and the J gene lost 8 bases, with 13 bases spanning the gap. In germline, CDR1 is MNHEY, CDR2 SVGAGI. In DNA, the CDR3 is TGTGCCAGCAGTTACGGTCGGCAGGGTTATTCACCCCTCCACTTT. Translation gives CASSYGRQGYSPLHF.

This clonotype has just a few counts. The J gene is TRBJ2-7, the V gene TRBV7-6; tentatively, D is TRBD1 (5 bases). There are 15 residues in the CDR3. The ends were cut back, 1 base at V and 2 bases at J, with 12 bases in the middle. Germline loops: CDR1 SGHVS, CDR2 FNYEAQ. DNA of the CDR3: TGTGCCAGCAGCTTAGAGGCAGGGCTTCCCTACGAGCAGTACTTC. It encodes CASSLEAGLPYEQYF.

This chain uses TRBV5-1 with TRBJ2-3; D remains unclear. CDR3 length: 16 amino acids. From germline, CDR1 is SGHRS and CDR2 YFSETQ. V lost 0 bases and J lost 2, with 13 bases in between. CDR3 DNA sequence: TGCGCCAGCAGCTTGGTTTTCACAGACCCCACAGATACGCAGTATTTT. Translated: CASSLVFTDPTDTQYF.

The chain joins TRBV20-1 to TRBJ2-1; D not resolved. V was shortened by 0 bases and J by 3 bases, with 9 bases between the two germline ends. The CDR3 spans 14 residues. CDR1 is DFQATT, CDR2 SNEGSKA, per germline (reference sequence). Here the CDR3 DNA reads TGCAGTGCTAGAGACCGACTCCTCTACAATGAGCAGTTCTTC. It encodes CSARDRLLYNEQFF.

This clonotype was seen just once. The chain joins TRBV4-2 to TRBJ1-2, with 7 bases aligning to TRBD1. V was clipped by 1 base and J by 7 bases; unmatched bases: 12. CDR1 and CDR2 from the germline V gene are LGHNA and YNFKEQ. There are 16 residues in the CDR3. CDR3: CASSQGPQGLRRGYTF. The CDR3 DNA reads as TGTGCCAGCAGCCAAGGCCCACAGGGGTTAAGACGTGGCTACACCTTC.

This clonotype has more than one count but fewer than ten. The V and J genes are TRBV7-9 and TRBJ1-2; D is perhaps TRBD1 (6 bases). Deletions cut 2 bases from V and 6 bases from J, with 19 bases between. There are 16 residues in the CDR3. The V gene's germline CDR1 is SEHNR and CDR2 FQNEAQ (reference sequence). In nucleotides, the CDR3 is TGTGCCAGCAGCTTACCGCCTAACAGGGTTGAGGATGGCTACACCTTC. Translated, it gives CASSLPPNRVEDGYTF.

There are a few counts of this clonotype. The chain joins TRBV12-3 or TRBV12-4 to TRBJ1-5; D is ambiguous. Trimming pared 5 bases from V and 0 bases from J, leaving 14 bases between. CDR3 length: 16 residues. The CDR3 DNA reads as TGTGCCAGCAGTCCGCAAGTGAGCTATAGCAATCAGCCCCAGCATTTT. Encoded protein: CASSPQVSYSNQPQHF.

V usage is TRBV7-2 and J usage is TRBJ1-2, with TRBD1 matching 7 bases. With V trimmed by 5 bases and J by 4 bases, 10 bases remained unmatched. The CDR3 has 15 residues. The germline gives CDR1 SGHTA, CDR2 FQGNSA. The DNA of the CDR3 is TGTGCCAGCAGCCACATGAGGGGGCCTTCCTATGGCTACACCTTC. Translation gives CASSHMRGPSYGYTF.

In nucleotides, the CDR3 is TGTGCCAGCAGCCGTTTGACGGCGAGGGGCGCTTACACTGAAGCTTTCTTT. As protein: CASSRLTARGAYTEAFF. The genes are TRBV3-1 and TRBJ1-1; maybe TRBD1 (5 bases). Germline lookup yields CDR1 LGHDT and CDR2 YNNKEL (reference sequence). V lost 4 bases, J lost 3 bases, and 21 bases lay in between. This CDR3 is built from 17 residues.

J is TRBJ2-3 and V is TRBV4-2, with 9 bases matching TRBD2. Per germline, CDR1 LGHNA and CDR2 YNFKEQ. The CDR3 extends over 17 amino acids. V trimming: 2 bases; J trimming: 7 bases; junction bases outside the gene matches: 13. CDR3 in amino acids: CASSQTASSGTTYTQYF. In DNA, the CDR3 is TGTGCCAGCAGCCAAACTGCCTCTAGCGGGACCACCTATACGCAGTATTTT.

This clonotype was detected a few times. The rearrangement uses TRBV2 and TRBJ2-4; D uncertain. Germline-derived CDR1 and CDR2 are SNHLY and FYNNEI. This CDR3 has 15 residues. Trimming removed 4 bases from V and 0 bases from J, with 10 bases in between. CDR3 protein: CASSGIRTAKNIQYF. CDR3 DNA sequence: TGTGCCAGCAGTGGAATCCGGACAGCCAAAAACATTCAGTACTTC.